A selection of T cell receptor beta chains follows, all from one sample in a study of vaccination and CD4 T cells after COVID-19. No antigens are known for them. TCRdb re-called the PCR reads through MiXCR, storing one row per CDR3 protein. The sample shows some 16,000 distinct CDR3 sequences, 54% of them seen only once. Sequenced material: cultured CD4+ T cells from blood, taken after SARS-CoV-2 vaccination. The receptors come from a human donor with COVID-19. CDR3s include the opening cysteine and the closing phenylalanine or tryptophan. A D gene is named only where the DNA matches it firmly. Size values are once, few and many counts, or a class for expanded clones, and some rows have none.

D	V	size	J	CDR3	DNA
NA	TRBV7-9	NA	TRBJ2-2	CASSFGGPNTGELFF	TGTGCCAGCAGCTTTGGGGGGCCGAACACCGGGGAGCTGTTTTTT
NA	TRBV6-1	few	TRBJ1-2	CASSGTLGYTF	TGTGCCAGCAGTGGGACTCTTGGCTACACCTTC
NA	TRBV15	NA	TRBJ1-5	CATSRGGDQGNQPQHF	TGTGCCACCAGCCGAGGGGGGGACCAGGGCAATCAGCCCCAGCATTTT
TRBD2	TRBV7-2	NA	TRBJ2-5	CASSLGGSRGGRETQYF	TGTGCCAGCAGCTTAGGGGGCTCTCGGGGGGGCAGGGAGACCCAGTACTTC
TRBD1	TRBV18	NA	TRBJ1-2	CASSLERQGVGYGYTF	TGTGCCAGCTCACTGGAACGACAGGGTGTGGGCTATGGCTACACCTTC
TRBD2	TRBV12-3/TRBV12-4	few	TRBJ2-2	CALSRLAGVTGELFF	TGTGCCCTCTCCCGACTAGCGGGGGTCACCGGGGAGCTGTTTTTT
NA	TRBV6-1	few	TRBJ1-3	CASSETLDTIYF	TGTGCCAGCAGTGAAACGTTAGACACCATATATTTT
TRBD1	TRBV2	once	TRBJ1-6	CASRPGQVNSPLHF	TGTGCCAGCAGACCCGGACAGGTTAATTCACCCCTCCACTTT
NA	TRBV5-4	few	TRBJ2-3	CASSLRDSTDTQYF	TGTGCCAGCAGCTTGCGGGACTCCACAGATACGCAGTATTTT
NA	TRBV7-9	few	TRBJ1-3	CASARDAGSGNTIYF	TGTGCCAGCGCCCGGGACGCCGGCTCTGGAAACACCATATATTTT
TRBD1	TRBV5-1	NA	TRBJ2-2	CASSPRQGAGNTGELFF	TGCGCCAGCAGCCCCCGCCAGGGGGCAGGTAACACCGGGGAGCTGTTTTTT
NA	TRBV7-2	few	TRBJ2-3	CASSPYADTQYF	TGTGCCAGCAGCCCTTATGCAGATACGCAGTATTTT
NA	TRBV5-8	once	TRBJ1-6	CASSLIGIPDSPLHF	TGTGCCAGCAGCTTGATCGGCATACCAGATTCACCCCTCCACTTT